This T cell receptor (beta chain) was found in a study of T cells expressing NK-cell markers. As to this clonotype: Its antigen is not identified.

Study-wide results and caveats: The contribution of dominant NKG2C+ clonotypes to CD8+ T cells in more than five donors was roughly 1.0-7.5%. HCMV specificity was not established for the expanded NKG2C+ T cell clones. One observes that, in several donors, these clonotypes were also the leading ones within the CD3+CD56-NKG2C+ fraction.

Using the 5' RACE reads, TCRdb records one entry per CDR3 protein without DNA. The specimen's table records about 150,000 distinct CDR3 sequences. The sequenced material came from blood T cells: a sorted CD56 or NKG2C T cell subset, CD4+ or CD8+ T cells, or bulk PBMC T cells (not recorded which). The receptor's source is a man aged 18-69 years in good health.

The CDR3 sequence is CANTKGGNNNEQFF. The chain uses TRBV2 and TRBJ2-1; TCRdb proposes TRBD1, but this gene call is untestable without DNA. This CDR3 has 14 residues. CDR1 and CDR2 from the germline V gene are SNHLY and FYNNEI.